This entry lists 20 T cell receptor beta chains sequenced from one sample in a study of regulatory dendritic cells for organ transplantation. Their recognized antigens are unknown. CFSE-labeled sorted T cells met regulatory or mature dendritic cells for roughly 5 days. Profiling relied on immunoSEQ multiplex PCR, and the TCRdb table lists in-frame clones only, not all of them. Among about 20,000 clones listed, less than 85% were seen once. Input material: memory CD4+ T cells from blood cultured with regulatory dendritic cells. Subset specified: CD45RO+ memory T cells. The receptor set was obtained from a human donor in good health.

The chain uses TRBV7-9 and TRBJ1-2; D gene ambiguous. The germline V gene has CDR1 SEHNR and CDR2 FQNEAQ (reference sequence). The CDR3 consists of 15 residues. Trimming shortened V by 0 bases and J by 2 bases, and 10 bases separated the two germline ends. CDR3 in DNA: TGTGCCAGCAGCTTAGCTCAAGGACGGAACTATGGCTACACCTTC. Residues: CASSLAQGRNYGYTF.

CDR3 DNA sequence: TGTGCCAGCAGCTTAGAGGGACTAGCAAAAGTGCAGTACTTC. This translates into CASSLEGLAKVQYF. V gene TRBV11-1 combines with J gene TRBJ2-7; 9 nucleotides align to TRBD2. CDR3 size: 14 residues. Germline CDR1 is SGHAT and CDR2 is FQDESV (reference sequence). J gave up 9 bases and V 1 base, and 7 bases lay outside the gene matches.

The CDR3: CASSNRENTEAFF. The CDR3 nucleotides read TGTGCCAGCAGTAACAGGGAGAACACTGAAGCTTTCTTT. This chain uses TRBV6-1 with TRBJ1-1, with D maybe TRBD1 (6 bases). V dropped 5 bases and J dropped 1 base, with 8 bases sitting between them. Germline CDR1 and CDR2: MNHNS and SASEGT. There are 13 residues in the CDR3.

This clone has just one count. The chain couples TRBV5-1 to TRBJ1-1; D perhaps matches TRBD1 (6 bases). Trimming cost V 4 bases and J 3 bases, with 13 bases left between them. The germline gives CDR1 SGHRS, CDR2 YFSETQ. The CDR3 totals 14 residues. CDR3 bases: TGCGCCAGCAGCGTACAGGGAGTAGACACTGAAGCTTTCTTT. Translated, it gives CASSVQGVDTEAFF.

This clone was counted once. V is TRBV21-1 and J is TRBJ2-4; TRBD2 is taken as the D call from the table, unchecked against the DNA. TRBV21-1 is assigned pseudogene status. This CDR3 comprises 17 residues. The CDR3 sequence: CASSKNRGRRAKNIQYF. The CDR3 nucleotides are TGTGCCAGCAGCAAAAACCGCGGGAGGAGGGCCAAAAACATTCAGTACTTC.

The V gene is TRBV7-3, the J gene TRBJ2-3; 11 bases align to TRBD2. The CDR3 is made up of 18 amino acids. Germline-derived CDR1 and CDR2 are SGHTA and FQGTGA. V shed 5 bases, J shed 3 bases, and the junction held 13 bases outside the gene matches. This CDR3 is CASSPSLAGGGWTDTQYF. CDR3 nucleotides: TGTGCCAGCAGCCCCAGTCTAGCGGGAGGTGGTTGGACAGATACGCAGTATTTT.

The chain couples TRBV7-2 to TRBJ2-5, with a tentative D call TRBD1 (5 bases). V shed 6 bases and J shed 5 bases, with 19 bases lying between them. The CDR3 loop spans 15 amino acids. Germline V gene sequence: CDR1 SGHTA, CDR2 FQGNSA. CDR3 nucleotide sequence: TGTGCCAGCAGTCCTTACGTAGGGGCCTCGGAGACCCAGTACTTC. This encodes CASSPYVGASETQYF.

This clone appeared a few times. V is TRBV7-9 and J is TRBJ2-7, with D unclear. Germline V gene sequence: CDR1 SEHNR, CDR2 FQNEAQ (reference sequence). The CDR3 runs 14 residues. The germline V and J ends were trimmed by 0 bases and 6 bases, with 12 bases remaining between them. The CDR3 protein is CASSLAPSRLEQYF. CDR3 nucleotide sequence: TGTGCCAGCAGCTTAGCACCGAGTAGACTCGAGCAGTACTTC.

The V gene is TRBV7-2, the J gene TRBJ2-7; the match to TRBD2 covers 7 bases. CDR3 length equals 14 residues. CDR1 and CDR2 (germline): SGHTA, FQGNSA. V lost 2 bases, J lost 5 bases, and 6 bases stayed unmatched. The CDR3 DNA sequence: TGTGCCAGCAGCTTATCCGGGAGGATCCACGAGCAGTACTTC. It translates to CASSLSGRIHEQYF. Based on the CDR3 plus reference TRBV7-2 and TRBJ2-7, the full variable domain is GAGVSQSPSNKVTEKGKDVELRCDPISGHTALYWYRQSLGQGLEFLIYFQGNSAPDKSGLPSDRFSAERTGGSVSTLTIQRTQQEDSAVYLCASSLSGRIHEQYFGPGTRLTVT.

This chain uses TRBV15 with TRBJ1-4; D not certain. This CDR3 spans 13 amino acids. Trimming shortened V by 4 bases and J by 5 bases, and 8 bases separated the two germline ends. CDR1 is LNHNV and CDR2 is YYDKDF in the germline V gene (reference sequence). The CDR3 nucleotides are TGTGCCACCAGCAACAGAGAAAATGAAAAACTGTTTTTT. Protein: CATSNRENEKLFF.

The rearrangement joins TRBV7-2 to TRBJ1-2, with no clear D. Trimming stripped 4 bases from V and 2 bases from J, with 14 bases between. CDR3 length: 15 amino acids. Germline V gene data show CDR1 as SGHTA and CDR2 as FQGNSA. CDR3 in amino acids: CASSSYLLPNYGYTF. The CDR3 nucleotides read TGTGCCAGCAGCTCCTACCTTCTCCCCAACTATGGCTACACCTTC.

The chain has TRBV5-1 and TRBJ2-7, with TRBD1 matching 8 bases. This CDR3 has 14 amino acids. V lost 4 bases, J lost 4 bases, and 7 bases stayed unmatched. Germline loops: CDR1 SGHRS, CDR2 YFSETQ. The CDR3 here is CASSITGGTYEQYF. Written as DNA, the CDR3 is TGCGCCAGCAGCATCACAGGGGGGACGTACGAGCAGTACTTC. The variable domain in full, with the rest retrieved from reference TRBV5-1 and TRBJ2-7, is KAGVTQTPRYLIKTRGQQVTLSCSPISGHRSVSWYQQTPGQGLQFLFEYFSETQRNKGNFPGRFSGRQFSNSRSEMNVSTLELGDSALYLCASSITGGTYEQYFGPGTRLTVT.

This chain's CDR3 is CASSQEPGPEFNEQFF. CDR3 sequence (DNA): TGCGCCAGCAGCCAAGAGCCGGGACCAGAGTTCAATGAGCAGTTCTTC. V is TRBV4-3 and J is TRBJ2-1; D could derive from TRBD1 or TRBD2 (5 bases each). The CDR3 is 16 amino acids. In germline, CDR1 is LGHNA, CDR2 YSLEER. Trimming removed 0 bases from V and 6 bases from J, with 15 bases in between.

Only one count was recorded for this clone. The V gene is TRBV18, the J gene TRBJ2-1; TRBD1 matches 9 bases. V shed 2 bases and J 4 bases; nucleotides not matched to a gene: 12. Germline V CDR1 and CDR2: KGHSH, LQKENI. The CDR3 loop spans 18 amino acids. CDR3 nucleotides: TGTGCCAGCTCACCATTCGTCCCCCGGGACAGGGTTTACAATGAGCAGTTCTTC. It is translated as CASSPFVPRDRVYNEQFF.

The V and J genes are TRBV6-6 and TRBJ2-7; TRBD2 agrees at 12 bases. Germline-derived CDR1 and CDR2 are MNHNY and SVGAGI (reference sequence). The ends lost 3 bases at V and 7 bases at J; junction bases unmatched: 7. The CDR3 loop spans 15 amino acids. CDR3 coding DNA: TGTGCCAGCAGTTATAGGGCTAGCGGGAGGGGGGAGCAGTACTTC. Translating it yields CASSYRASGRGEQYF.

The chain links TRBV30 to TRBJ2-5, with D possibly being TRBD1 (6 bases). The V gene lost 1 base and the J gene lost 0 bases, with 9 bases spanning the gap. The CDR3 contains 14 residues. Germline V gene data show CDR1 as GTSNPN and CDR2 as SVGIG (reference sequence). As DNA, the CDR3 is TGTGCCTGGAGTGCCGACAGGAACCAAGAGACCCAGTACTTC. Its translation: CAWSADRNQETQYF. Drawing the rest from reference TRBV30 and TRBJ2-5, the complete variable domain is SQTIHQWPATLVQPVGSPLSLECTVEGTSNPNLYWYRQAAGRGLQLLFYSVGIGQISSEVPQNLSASRPQDRQFILSSKKLLLSDSGFYLCAWSADRNQETQYFGPGTRLLVL.

The chain couples TRBV4-2 to TRBJ1-1, with D possibly matching TRBD1 (6 bases). Germline V gene data show CDR1 as LGHNA and CDR2 as YNFKEQ. This CDR3 comprises 12 residues. V shed 7 bases and J shed 6 bases, with 12 bases lying between them. CDR3 region: CASKAEGAEAFF. The CDR3 bases are TGTGCCAGCAAGGCGGAGGGGGCTGAAGCTTTCTTT.

The V gene is TRBV2, the J gene TRBJ2-2; TRBD2 aligns across 10 bases. The length of the CDR3 is 19 residues. V dropped 3 bases and J dropped 2; count of bases not matched to a gene: 12. Germline V gene data show CDR1 as SNHLY and CDR2 as FYNNEI. The CDR3: CASSEGLASSWGNTGELFF. CDR3 bases: TGTGCCAGCAGTGAGGGACTAGCGAGTTCCTGGGGAAACACCGGGGAGCTGTTTTTT. Based on the CDR3 plus reference TRBV2 and TRBJ2-2, the full variable domain is EPEVTQTPSHQVTQMGQEVILRCVPISNHLYFYWYRQILGQKVEFLVSFYNNEISEKSEIFDDQFSVERPDGSNFTLKIRSTKLEDSAMYFCASSEGLASSWGNTGELFFGEGSRLTVL.

The V and J genes are TRBV27 and TRBJ1-6; a possible D gene is TRBD1 (5 bases). The CDR3 spans 16 residues. V was pared by 5 bases and J by 11 bases, with 22 bases between. Germline assignment: CDR1 MNHEY and CDR2 SMNVEV (reference sequence). The CDR3 region is CASSHSTGAGRTPLHF. CDR3 DNA sequence: TGTGCCAGCAGTCACTCAACTGGGGCCGGGCGGACACCCCTCCACTTT.

The chain has TRBV6-5 and TRBJ2-5; 9 positions agree with TRBD1. The CDR3 is 15 amino acids. After removal of 6 bases from V and 4 bases from J, the junction contained 9 bases not matched to a gene. The V gene's germline CDR1 is MNHEY and CDR2 SVGAGI. The CDR3 nucleotides are TGTGCCAGCAGCTTCTCTGGGACAGGGTTAGAGACCCAGTACTTC. This codes for CASSFSGTGLETQYF.